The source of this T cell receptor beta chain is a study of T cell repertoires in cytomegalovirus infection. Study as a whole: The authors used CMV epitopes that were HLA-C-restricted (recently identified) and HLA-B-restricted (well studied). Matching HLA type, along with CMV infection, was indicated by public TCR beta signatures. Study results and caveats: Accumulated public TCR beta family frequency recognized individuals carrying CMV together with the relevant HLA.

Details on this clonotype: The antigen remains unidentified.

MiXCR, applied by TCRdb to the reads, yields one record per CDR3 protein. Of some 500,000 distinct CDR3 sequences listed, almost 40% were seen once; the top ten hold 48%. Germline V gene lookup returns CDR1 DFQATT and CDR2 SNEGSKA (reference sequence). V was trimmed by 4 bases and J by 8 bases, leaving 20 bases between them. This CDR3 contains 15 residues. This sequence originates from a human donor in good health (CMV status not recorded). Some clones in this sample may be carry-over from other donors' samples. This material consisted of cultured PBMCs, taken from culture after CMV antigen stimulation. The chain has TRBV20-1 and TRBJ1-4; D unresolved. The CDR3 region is CSAKRPVSLEEKLFF. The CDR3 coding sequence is TGCAGTGCTAAGCGACCTGTCTCGTTGGAGGAAAAACTGTTTTTT.